The rows below give T cell receptor beta chains drawn from one sample of a study of T-cell reconstitution after alpha-beta-depleted transplantation in children. TCRdb reprocessed the PCR reads via MiXCR and lists one record per CDR3 protein. The table has hundreds of thousands of distinct CDR3 sequences, 16% seen once. The input for sequencing was PBMCs from the stem cell graft donor, taken from the stem cell graft. The origin of the receptors is a human donor who donated a stem cell graft to a child with acute myeloid leukemia. Both conserved end residues are part of each CDR3. D genes are given only for firm matches. Expanded clones are given a class, and other clones once, few, many or no size at all.

>.|many|TRBV20-1|TRBJ2-3
TGCAGTGCTAGAGTTGCGGGACAAGTGGTGCAAGATACGCAGTATTTT
CSARVAGQVVQDTQYF
>.|many|TRBV7-9|TRBJ2-3
TGTGCCAGCAGTCCCGGCCCAGATACGCAGTATTTT
CASSPGPDTQYF
>.|many|TRBV20-1|TRBJ2-5
TGCAGTGCTAGAGTCCCCCTGGGGCCAGAGACCCAGTACTTC
CSARVPLGPETQYF
>TRBD1|.|TRBV20-1|TRBJ1-6
TGCAGTGCTAGAGGCAGGGGGCCGGCCTATAATTCACCCCTCCACTTT
CSARGRGPAYNSPLHF
>.|once|TRBV12-3/TRBV12-4|TRBJ1-5
TGTGCCAGCAGGCCTTTGGGCAGCTCCGGCAATCAGCCCCAGCATTTT
CASRPLGSSGNQPQHF
>.|.|TRBV20-1|TRBJ1-1
TGCAGTGCTAGATCCGGACACGCGAACACTGAAGCTTTCTTT
CSARSGHANTEAFF
>.|.|TRBV12-3/TRBV12-4|TRBJ2-2
TGTGCCAGCATCCTAAGGCCGGGGTCTAGCGGGGAGCTGTTTTTT
CASILRPGSSGELFF
>.|.|TRBV6-5|TRBJ2-6
TGTGCCAGCAGTTACTCCCTCAGGGCTGGGGCCAACGTCCTGACTTTC
CASSYSLRAGANVLTF
>.|.|TRBV7-9|TRBJ2-5
TGTGCCAGCAGCCCCAAGAGTGACAGGTCACCGGGAGAGACCCAGTACTTC
CASSPKSDRSPGETQYF
>TRBD1|few|TRBV7-2|TRBJ1-3
TGTGCCAGCAGCGGAGGACAGGGGGCAGGAAACACCATATATTTT
CASSGGQGAGNTIYF
>.|many|TRBV6-5|TRBJ1-6
TGTGCCAGCACCCAGGGTGGGGGGCTGCCCTCACCCCTCCACTTT
CASTQGGGLPSPLHF
>.|.|TRBV11-1|TRBJ2-6
TGTGCCAGCAGCGAGACAGAGGCTGGGGCCAACGTCCTGACTTTC
CASSETEAGANVLTF
>.|few|TRBV7-9|TRBJ1-1
TGTGCCAGCACGCCGGGGCCCTCGGAGACTGAAGCTTTCTTT
CASTPGPSETEAFF
>.|many|TRBV5-1|TRBJ1-4
TGCGCCAGCAGAGCGACAGCGAATAATGAAAAACTGTTTTTT
CASRATANNEKLFF
>TRBD2|many|TRBV20-1|TRBJ2-5
TGCAGTGCTAGGGGGGGAAGCGGGGAAGAGACCCAGTACTTC
CSARGGSGEETQYF
>.|few|TRBV7-9|TRBJ1-2
TGTGCCAACGGGGGTCTAGGGGCGAACTATGGCTACACCTTC
CANGGLGANYGYTF
>TRBD1|few|TRBV4-1|TRBJ1-2
TGCGCCACCCGACAGGGGAACGGCTACACCTTC
CATRQGNGYTF